The TCR beta chain under discussion was sequenced for a study of vaccination effects on CD4 cells after COVID-19. Study results and limitations: Marked clonal contraction of both clone types appeared late after vaccination.

Regarding this clone: Its antigen is unidentified.

This CDR3 has 13 amino acids. CDR1 and CDR2 (germline): GTSNPN, SVGIG (reference sequence). Trimming removed 2 bases at V and 5 bases at J, with 10 bases between. TCRdb's table, derived via immunoSEQ multiplex PCR, lists solely in-frame clones and lacks some. The table lists about 68,000 clones, 75% to 85% of them singletons. Antigen-specific CD4+ T cells were first expanded with viral peptide pools by the ViraFEST assay and only then sequenced. A roughly 11-day culture period preceded the isolation of CD4+ T cells. In the vaccine recipients, nucleocapsid antibodies were negative and there was no prior SARS-CoV-2 infection. Supplemented with around 11 IU/ml IL-2 and 10 ug/ml peptides, a few million PBMC per well were kept in culture.

The source is a human donor who received a COVID-19 vaccine. This specimen consisted of CD4+ T cells from PBMCs cultured with SARS-CoV-2 spike peptides, obtained before COVID-19 vaccination. The V call is TRBV30, the J call TRBJ1-5; D not certain. The CDR3 spells CAWSLSRDQPQHF. The CDR3 nucleotides are TGTGCCTGGAGTTTGAGCCGGGATCAGCCCCAGCATTTT.